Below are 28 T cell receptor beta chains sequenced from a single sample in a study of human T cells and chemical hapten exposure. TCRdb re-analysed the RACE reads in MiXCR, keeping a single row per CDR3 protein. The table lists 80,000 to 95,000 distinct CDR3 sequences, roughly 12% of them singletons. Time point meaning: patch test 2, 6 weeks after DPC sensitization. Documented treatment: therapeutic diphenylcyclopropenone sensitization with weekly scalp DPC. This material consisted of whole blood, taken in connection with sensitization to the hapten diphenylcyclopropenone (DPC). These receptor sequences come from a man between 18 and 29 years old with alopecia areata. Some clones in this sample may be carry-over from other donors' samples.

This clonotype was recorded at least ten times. The CDR3 here is CASSTRLTDAGNTIYF. The CDR3 bases are TGTGCCAGTAGTACGAGATTGACGGACGCTGGAAACACCATATATTTT. The genes are TRBV19 and TRBJ1-3; D is undetermined. The V end was cut by 4 bases, the J end by 2 bases, with 15 bases between. Germline V CDR1 and CDR2: LNHDA, SQIVND (reference sequence). The length of the CDR3 is 16 residues.

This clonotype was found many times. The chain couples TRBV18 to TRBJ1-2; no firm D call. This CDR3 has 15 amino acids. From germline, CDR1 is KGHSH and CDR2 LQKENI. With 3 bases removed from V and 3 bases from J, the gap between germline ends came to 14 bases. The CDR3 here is CASSPGLPEDYGYTF. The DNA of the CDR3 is TGTGCCAGCTCACCTGGGCTCCCCGAGGACTATGGCTACACCTTC.

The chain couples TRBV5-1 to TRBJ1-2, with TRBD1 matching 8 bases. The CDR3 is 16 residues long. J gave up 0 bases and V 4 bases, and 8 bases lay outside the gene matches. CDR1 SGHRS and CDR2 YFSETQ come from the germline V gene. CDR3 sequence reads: CASSRSGTGSNYGYTF. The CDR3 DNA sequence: TGCGCCAGCAGCCGGAGCGGGACAGGCTCTAACTATGGCTACACCTTC.

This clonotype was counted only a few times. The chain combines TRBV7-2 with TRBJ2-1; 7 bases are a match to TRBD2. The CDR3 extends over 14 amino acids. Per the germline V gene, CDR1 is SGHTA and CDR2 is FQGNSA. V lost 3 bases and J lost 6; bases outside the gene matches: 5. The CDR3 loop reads CASSFSGEGNEQFF. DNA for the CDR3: TGTGCCAGCAGCTTTTCCGGGGAGGGCAATGAGCAGTTCTTC. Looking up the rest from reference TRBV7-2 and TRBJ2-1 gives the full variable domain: GAGVSQSPSNKVTEKGKDVELRCDPISGHTALYWYRQSLGQGLEFLIYFQGNSAPDKSGLPSDRFSAERTGGSVSTLTIQRTQQEDSAVYLCASSFSGEGNEQFFGPGTRLTVL.

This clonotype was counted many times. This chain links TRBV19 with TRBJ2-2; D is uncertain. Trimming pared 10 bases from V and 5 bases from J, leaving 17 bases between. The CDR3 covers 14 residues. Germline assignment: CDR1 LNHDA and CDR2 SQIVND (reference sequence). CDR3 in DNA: TGTGCCACCCGAGATCCGGGTGGAACCGGGGAGCTGTTTTTT. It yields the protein CATRDPGGTGELFF.

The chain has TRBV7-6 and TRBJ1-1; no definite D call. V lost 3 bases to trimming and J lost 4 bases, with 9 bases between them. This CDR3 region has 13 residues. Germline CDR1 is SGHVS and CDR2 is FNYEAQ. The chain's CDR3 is CASSFLRGTEAFF. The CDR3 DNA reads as TGTGCCAGCAGCTTCCTTCGGGGCACTGAAGCTTTCTTT.

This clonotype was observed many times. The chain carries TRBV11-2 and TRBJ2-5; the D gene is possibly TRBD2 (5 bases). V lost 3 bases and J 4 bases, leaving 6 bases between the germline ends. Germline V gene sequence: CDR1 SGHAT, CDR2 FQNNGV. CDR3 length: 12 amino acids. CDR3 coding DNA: TGTGCCAGCAGCTTTGCGGGAGAGACCCAGTACTTC. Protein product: CASSFAGETQYF.

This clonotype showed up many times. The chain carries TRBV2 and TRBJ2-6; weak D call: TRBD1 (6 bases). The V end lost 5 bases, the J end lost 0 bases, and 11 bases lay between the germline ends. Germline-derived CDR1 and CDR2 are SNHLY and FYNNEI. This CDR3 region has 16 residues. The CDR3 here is CASSRAGVSGANVLTF. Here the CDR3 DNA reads TGTGCCAGCAGTAGAGCAGGGGTCTCTGGGGCCAACGTCCTGACTTTC.

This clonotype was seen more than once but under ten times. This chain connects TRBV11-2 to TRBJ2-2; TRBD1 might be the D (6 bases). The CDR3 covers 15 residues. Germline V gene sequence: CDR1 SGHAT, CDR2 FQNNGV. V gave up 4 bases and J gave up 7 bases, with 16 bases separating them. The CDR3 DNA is TGTGCCAGCAGCTCCCCCAGGGGCCGGGGCGGGGAGCTGTTTTTT. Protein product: CASSSPRGRGGELFF.

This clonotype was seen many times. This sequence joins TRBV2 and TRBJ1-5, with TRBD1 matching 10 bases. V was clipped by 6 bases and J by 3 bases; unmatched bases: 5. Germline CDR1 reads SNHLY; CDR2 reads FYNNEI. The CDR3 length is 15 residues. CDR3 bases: TGTGCCAGCAGAGGGACAGGGGATATCAATCAGCCCCAGCATTTT. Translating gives CASRGTGDINQPQHF.

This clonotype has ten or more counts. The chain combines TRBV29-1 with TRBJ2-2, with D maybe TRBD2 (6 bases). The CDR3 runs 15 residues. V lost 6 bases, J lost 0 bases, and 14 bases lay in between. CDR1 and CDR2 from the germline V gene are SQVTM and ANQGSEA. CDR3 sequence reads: CSVGTAEANTGELFF. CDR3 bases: TGCAGCGTGGGGACTGCCGAAGCGAACACCGGGGAGCTGTTTTTT.

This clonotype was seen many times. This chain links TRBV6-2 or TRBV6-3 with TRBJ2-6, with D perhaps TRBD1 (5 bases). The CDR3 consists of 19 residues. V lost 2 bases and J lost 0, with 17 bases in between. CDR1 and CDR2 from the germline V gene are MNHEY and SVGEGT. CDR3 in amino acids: CASSYPLTGFSSGANVLTF. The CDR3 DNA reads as TGTGCCAGCAGTTACCCCCTAACAGGTTTCAGCTCTGGGGCCAACGTCCTGACTTTC.

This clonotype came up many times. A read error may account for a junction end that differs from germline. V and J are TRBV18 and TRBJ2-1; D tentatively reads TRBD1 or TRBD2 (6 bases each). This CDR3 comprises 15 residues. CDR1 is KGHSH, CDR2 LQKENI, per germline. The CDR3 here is CASSPEGGTYDEQFF. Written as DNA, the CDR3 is TGTGCCAGCTCACCTGAGGGGGGAACCTACGATGAGCAGTTCTTC. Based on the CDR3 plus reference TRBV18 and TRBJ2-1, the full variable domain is NAGVMQNPRHLVRRRGQEARLRCSPMKGHSHVYWYRQLPEEGLKFMVYLQKENIIDESGMPKERFSAEFPKEGPSILRIQQVVRGDSAAYFCASSPEGGTYDEQFFGPGTRLTVL.

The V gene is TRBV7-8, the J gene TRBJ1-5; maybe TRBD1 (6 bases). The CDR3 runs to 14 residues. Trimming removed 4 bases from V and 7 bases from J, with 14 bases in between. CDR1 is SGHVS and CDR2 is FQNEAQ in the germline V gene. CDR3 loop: CASSSQGILQPQHF. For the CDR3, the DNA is TGTGCCAGCAGCTCACAGGGTATATTGCAGCCCCAGCATTTT.

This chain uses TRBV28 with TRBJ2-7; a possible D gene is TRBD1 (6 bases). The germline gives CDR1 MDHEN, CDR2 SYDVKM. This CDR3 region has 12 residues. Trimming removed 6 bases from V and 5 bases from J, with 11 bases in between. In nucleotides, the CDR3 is TGTGCCAGCAGCGTGGGGGCGGACGAGCAGTACTTC. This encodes CASSVGADEQYF.

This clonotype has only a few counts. CDR3 in DNA: TGTGCCAGCAGCGTAGGGCAACTGAGCACAGATACGCAGTATTTT. Protein product: CASSVGQLSTDTQYF. V and J are TRBV9 and TRBJ2-3; D not certain. Germline lookup yields CDR1 SGDLS and CDR2 YYNGEE. The V end was cut by 0 bases, the J end by 0 bases, with 8 bases between. The CDR3 runs to 15 residues.

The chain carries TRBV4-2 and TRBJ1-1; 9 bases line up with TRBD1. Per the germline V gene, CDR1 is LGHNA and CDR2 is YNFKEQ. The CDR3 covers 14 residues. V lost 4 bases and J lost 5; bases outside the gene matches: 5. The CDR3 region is CASSRDRASTEAFF. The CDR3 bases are TGTGCCAGCAGCCGGGACAGGGCTTCTACTGAAGCTTTCTTT.

CDR3 sequence reads: CASSVTGDVYTIYF. The CDR3 DNA reads TGTGCCAGCAGCGTTACAGGGGATGTATACACCATATATTTT. The chain employs TRBV9 and TRBJ1-3; TRBD1 agrees at 7 bases. J was trimmed by 8 bases and V by 2 bases; bases with no gene match: 7. From germline, CDR1 is SGDLS and CDR2 YYNGEE. The CDR3 totals 14 residues. Supplemented by reference TRBV9 and TRBJ1-3, the full variable domain reads DSGVTQTPKHLITATGQRVTLRCSPRSGDLSVYWYQQSLDQGLQFLIQYYNGEERAKGNILERFSAQQFPDLHSELNLSSLELGDSALYFCASSVTGDVYTIYFGEGSWLTVV.

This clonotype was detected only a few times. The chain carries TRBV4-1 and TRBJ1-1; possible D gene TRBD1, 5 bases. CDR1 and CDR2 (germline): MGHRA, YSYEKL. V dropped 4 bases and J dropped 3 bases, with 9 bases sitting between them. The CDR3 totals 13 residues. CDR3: CASSLLGDTEAFF. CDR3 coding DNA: TGCGCCAGCAGCCTGCTAGGGGACACTGAAGCTTTCTTT.

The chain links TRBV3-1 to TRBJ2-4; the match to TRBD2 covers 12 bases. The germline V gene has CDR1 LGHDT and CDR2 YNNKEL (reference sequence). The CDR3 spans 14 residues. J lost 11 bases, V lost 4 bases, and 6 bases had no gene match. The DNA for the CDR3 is TGTGCCAGCAGCCCTACTAGCGGGGGGCCGCTTCAGTACTTC. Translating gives CASSPTSGGPLQYF.

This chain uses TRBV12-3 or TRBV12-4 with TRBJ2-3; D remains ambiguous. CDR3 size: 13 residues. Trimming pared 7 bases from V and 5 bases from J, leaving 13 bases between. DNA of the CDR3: TGTGCCAGCACCATACCTTCGGGAGATACGCAGTATTTT. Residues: CASTIPSGDTQYF.

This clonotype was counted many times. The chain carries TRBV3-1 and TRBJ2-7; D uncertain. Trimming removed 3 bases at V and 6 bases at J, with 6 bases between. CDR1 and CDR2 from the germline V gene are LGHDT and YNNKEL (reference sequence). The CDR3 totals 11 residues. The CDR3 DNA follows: TGTGCCAGCAGCCATTCTGGCGAGCAGTACTTC. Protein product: CASSHSGEQYF.

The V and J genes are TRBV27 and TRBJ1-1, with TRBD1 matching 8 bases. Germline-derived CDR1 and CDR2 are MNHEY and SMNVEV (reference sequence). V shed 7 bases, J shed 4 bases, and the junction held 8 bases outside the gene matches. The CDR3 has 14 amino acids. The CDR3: CASNLDRAGTEAFF. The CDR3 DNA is TGTGCCAGCAACCTGGACAGGGCCGGCACTGAAGCTTTCTTT.

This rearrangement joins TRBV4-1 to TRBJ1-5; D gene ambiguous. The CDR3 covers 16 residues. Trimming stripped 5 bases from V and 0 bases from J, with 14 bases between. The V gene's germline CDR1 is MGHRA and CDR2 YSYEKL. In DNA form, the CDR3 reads TGCGCCAGCAGCGGAGGGCCAGGAAATAGCAATCAGCCCCAGCATTTT. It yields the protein CASSGGPGNSNQPQHF.

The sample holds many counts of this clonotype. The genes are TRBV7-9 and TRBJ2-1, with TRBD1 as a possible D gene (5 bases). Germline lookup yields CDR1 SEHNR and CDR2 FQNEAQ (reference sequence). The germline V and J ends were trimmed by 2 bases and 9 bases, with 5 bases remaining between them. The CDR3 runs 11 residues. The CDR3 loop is CASSLQGEQFF. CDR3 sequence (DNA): TGTGCCAGCAGCTTACAGGGTGAGCAGTTCTTC.

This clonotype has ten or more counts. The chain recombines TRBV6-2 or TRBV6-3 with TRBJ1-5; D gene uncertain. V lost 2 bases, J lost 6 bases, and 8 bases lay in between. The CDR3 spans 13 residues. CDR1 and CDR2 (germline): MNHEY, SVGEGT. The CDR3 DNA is TGTGCCAGCAGTTACGAGGTTGGTCAGCCCCAGCATTTT. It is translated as CASSYEVGQPQHF.

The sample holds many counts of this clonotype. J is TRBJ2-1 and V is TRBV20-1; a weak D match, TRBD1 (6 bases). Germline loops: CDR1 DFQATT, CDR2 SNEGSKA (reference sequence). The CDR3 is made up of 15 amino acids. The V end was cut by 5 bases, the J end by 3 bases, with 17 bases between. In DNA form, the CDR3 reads TGCAGTGCTCCCGACAGGACAACCGACTACAATGAGCAGTTCTTC. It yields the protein CSAPDRTTDYNEQFF.

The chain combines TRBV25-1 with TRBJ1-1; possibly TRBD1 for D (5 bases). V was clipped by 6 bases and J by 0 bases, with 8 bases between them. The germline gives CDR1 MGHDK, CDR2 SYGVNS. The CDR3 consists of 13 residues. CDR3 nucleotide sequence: TGTGCCAGCAGGGGGCCGGTGAACACTGAAGCTTTCTTT. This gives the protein CASRGPVNTEAFF.